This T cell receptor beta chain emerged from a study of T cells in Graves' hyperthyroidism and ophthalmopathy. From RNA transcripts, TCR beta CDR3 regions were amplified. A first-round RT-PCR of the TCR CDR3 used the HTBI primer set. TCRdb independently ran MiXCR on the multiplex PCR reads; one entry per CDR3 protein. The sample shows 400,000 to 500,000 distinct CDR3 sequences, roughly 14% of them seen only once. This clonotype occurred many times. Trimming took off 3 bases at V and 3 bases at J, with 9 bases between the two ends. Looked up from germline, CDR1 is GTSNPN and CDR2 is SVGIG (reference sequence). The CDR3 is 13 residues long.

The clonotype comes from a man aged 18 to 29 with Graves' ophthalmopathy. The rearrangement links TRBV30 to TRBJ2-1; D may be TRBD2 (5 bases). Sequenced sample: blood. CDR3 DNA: TGTGCCTGGAGGGCCCGGGACTACAATGAGCAGTTCTTC. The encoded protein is CAWRARDYNEQFF.